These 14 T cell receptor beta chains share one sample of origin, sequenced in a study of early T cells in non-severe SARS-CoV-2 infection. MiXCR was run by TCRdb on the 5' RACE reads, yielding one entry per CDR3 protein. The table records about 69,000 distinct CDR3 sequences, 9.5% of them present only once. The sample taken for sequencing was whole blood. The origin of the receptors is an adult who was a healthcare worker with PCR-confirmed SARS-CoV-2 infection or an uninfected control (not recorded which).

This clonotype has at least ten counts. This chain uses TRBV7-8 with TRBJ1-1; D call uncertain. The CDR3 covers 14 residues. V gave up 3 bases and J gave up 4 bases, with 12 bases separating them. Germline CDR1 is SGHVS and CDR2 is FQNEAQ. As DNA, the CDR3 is TGTGCCAGCAGCTTCCCATACGGCCGCACTGAAGCTTTCTTT. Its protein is CASSFPYGRTEAFF.

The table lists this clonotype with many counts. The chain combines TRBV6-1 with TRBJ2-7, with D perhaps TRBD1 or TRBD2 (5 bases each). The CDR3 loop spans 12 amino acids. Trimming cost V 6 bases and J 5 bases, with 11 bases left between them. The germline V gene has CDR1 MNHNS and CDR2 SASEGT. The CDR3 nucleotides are TGTGCCAGCAGAGCAGGGACCCACGAGCAGTACTTC. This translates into CASRAGTHEQYF.

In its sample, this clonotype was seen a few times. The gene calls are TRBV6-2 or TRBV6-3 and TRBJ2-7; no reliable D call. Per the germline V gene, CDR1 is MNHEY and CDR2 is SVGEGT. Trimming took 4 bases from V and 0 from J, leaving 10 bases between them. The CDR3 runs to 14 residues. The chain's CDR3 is CASSSTLSSYEQYF. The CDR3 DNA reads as TGTGCCAGCAGTTCGACTTTAAGCTCCTACGAGCAGTACTTC.

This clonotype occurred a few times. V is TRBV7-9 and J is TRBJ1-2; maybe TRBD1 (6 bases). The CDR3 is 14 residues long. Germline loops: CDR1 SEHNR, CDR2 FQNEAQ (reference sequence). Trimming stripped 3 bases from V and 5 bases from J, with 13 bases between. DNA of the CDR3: TGTGCCAGCAGCTTGGCTTGGGACAATTATGGCTACACCTTC. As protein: CASSLAWDNYGYTF.

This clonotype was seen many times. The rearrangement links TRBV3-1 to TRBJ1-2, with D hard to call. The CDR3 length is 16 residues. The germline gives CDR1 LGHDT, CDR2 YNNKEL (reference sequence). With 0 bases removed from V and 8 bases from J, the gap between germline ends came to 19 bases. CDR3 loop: CASSQDLGSLYGGYTF. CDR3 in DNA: TGTGCCAGCAGCCAAGATTTGGGGTCTCTTTATGGAGGCTACACCTTC.

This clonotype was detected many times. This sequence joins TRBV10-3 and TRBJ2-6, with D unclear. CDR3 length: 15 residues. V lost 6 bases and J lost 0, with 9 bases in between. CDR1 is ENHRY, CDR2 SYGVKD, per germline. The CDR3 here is CAISPSPSGANVLTF. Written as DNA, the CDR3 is TGTGCCATCAGCCCGTCCCCCTCTGGGGCCAACGTCCTGACTTTC.

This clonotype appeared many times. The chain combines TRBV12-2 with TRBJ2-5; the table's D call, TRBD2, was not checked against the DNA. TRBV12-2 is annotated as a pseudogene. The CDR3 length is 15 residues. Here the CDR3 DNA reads TGTGCAAGTCGCTTATCGGCGGGAGGCCCGGAGACCCAGTACTTC. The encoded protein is CASRLSAGGPETQYF.

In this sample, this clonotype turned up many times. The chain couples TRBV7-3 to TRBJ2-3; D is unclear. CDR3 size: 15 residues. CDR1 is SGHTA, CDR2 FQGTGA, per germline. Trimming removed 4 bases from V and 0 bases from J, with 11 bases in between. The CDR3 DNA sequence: TGTGCCAGCAGCTCGACGAGAGAGAGCACAGATACGCAGTATTTT. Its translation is CASSSTRESTDTQYF.

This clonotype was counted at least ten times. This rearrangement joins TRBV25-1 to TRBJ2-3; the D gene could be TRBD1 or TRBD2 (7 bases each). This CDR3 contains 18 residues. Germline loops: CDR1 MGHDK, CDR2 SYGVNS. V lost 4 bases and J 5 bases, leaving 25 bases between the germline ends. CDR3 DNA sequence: TGTGCCAGCAGTGCAGACCCCTCAGGGGGGAGGGTGGTAGATACGCAGTATTTT. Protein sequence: CASSADPSGGRVVDTQYF.

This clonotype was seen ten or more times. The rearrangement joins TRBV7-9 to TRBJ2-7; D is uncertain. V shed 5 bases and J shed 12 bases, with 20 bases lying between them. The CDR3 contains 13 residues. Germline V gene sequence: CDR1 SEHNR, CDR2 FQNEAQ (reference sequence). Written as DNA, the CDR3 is TGTGCCAGCAGCCTACACATGAACCCAGGTCGGTACTTC. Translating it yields CASSLHMNPGRYF.

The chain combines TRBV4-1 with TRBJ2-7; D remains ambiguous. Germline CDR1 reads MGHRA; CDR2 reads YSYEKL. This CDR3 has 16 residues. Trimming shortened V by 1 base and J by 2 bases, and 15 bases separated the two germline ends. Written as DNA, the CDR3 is TGCGCCAGCAGCCAAGTTAATCTTGGTTTTACCTACGAGCAGTACTTC. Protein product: CASSQVNLGFTYEQYF.

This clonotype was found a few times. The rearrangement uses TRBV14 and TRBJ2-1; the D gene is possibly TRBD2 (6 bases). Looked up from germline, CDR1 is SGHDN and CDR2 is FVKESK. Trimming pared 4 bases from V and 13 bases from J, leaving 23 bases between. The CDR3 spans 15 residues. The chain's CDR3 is CASSPGTYLGGFQFF. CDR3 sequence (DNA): TGTGCCAGCAGCCCCGGGACGTACCTCGGAGGGTTCCAGTTCTTC.

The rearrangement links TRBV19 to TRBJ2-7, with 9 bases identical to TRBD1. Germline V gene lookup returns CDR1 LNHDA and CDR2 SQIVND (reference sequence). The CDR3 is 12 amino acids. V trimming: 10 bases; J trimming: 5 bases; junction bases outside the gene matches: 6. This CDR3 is CATGTGINEQYF. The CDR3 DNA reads TGTGCCACCGGGACAGGGATCAACGAGCAGTACTTC.

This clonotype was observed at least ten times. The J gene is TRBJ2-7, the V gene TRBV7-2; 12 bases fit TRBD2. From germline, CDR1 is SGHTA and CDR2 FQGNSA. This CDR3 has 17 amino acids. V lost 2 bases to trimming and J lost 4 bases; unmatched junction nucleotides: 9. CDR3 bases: TGTGCCAGCAGCTTAACCGTAACTGGGACTAGCGGGTACGAGCAGTACTTC. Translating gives CASSLTVTGTSGYEQYF.